This T cell receptor (beta chain) was found in a study of cytomegalovirus exposure and HLA in healthy donors. Points from the study as a whole: Earlier findings revealed that most TCR beta V segments proved productive either about 87% or about 30% of the time.

In germline, CDR1 is MNHNY, CDR2 SVGAGI (reference sequence). The CDR3 is 13 amino acids. V was pared by 2 bases and J by 2 bases, with 0 bases of the junction left unmatched. This clone was recorded a few times. Antigen specificity is unknown. 60 Vbeta and 13 Jbeta primers were used in PCR. Libraries were prepared by immunoSEQ multiplex PCR; TCRdb keeps only in-frame clonotypes and omits some of them. This repertoire shows over 50,000 clones, 75% to 85% found once; its top ten account for about 51%. The receptor's source is a man between 50 and 59 years old in good health and CMV-seropositive. V usage is TRBV6-6 and J usage is TRBJ2-7, with 7 nucleotides matching TRBD2. The source material was PBMCs. The CDR3 sequence is CASSYGTTYEQYF. CDR3 coding DNA: TGTGCCAGCAGTTACGGGACTACCTACGAGCAGTACTTC.